Below are 22 T cell receptor beta chains sequenced from a single sample in a study of graft-versus-host responses after intestinal transplantation. Some clones are missing from TCRdb's copy, which holds only in-frame ones; the method was immunoSEQ multiplex PCR. The table lists 50,000 or so clones, roughly 93% of them singletons, with around 6.3% in the top ten. Sequencing was performed on PBMCs, taken around 790 days after a first intestinal transplant, on the day of a second. These receptors were collected from a human patient who received an intestinal transplant, so some T cells may come from the graft donor.

V gene TRBV27 combines with J gene TRBJ2-1; 8 bases map to TRBD1. Germline assignment: CDR1 MNHEY and CDR2 SMNVEV (reference sequence). The CDR3 totals 13 residues. With V trimmed by 6 bases and J by 11 bases, 9 bases remained unmatched. In DNA, the CDR3 is TGTGCCAGCAGCGATTCTCACAGGGGGAAGCAGTTCTTC. Protein: CASSDSHRGKQFF.

The J gene is TRBJ1-1, the V gene TRBV14, with unresolved D. The CDR3 runs 14 residues. Germline lookup yields CDR1 SGHDN and CDR2 FVKESK. Deletions cut 1 base from V and 8 bases from J, with 14 bases between. The CDR3 is CASSQADGPGEAFF. The DNA of the CDR3 is TGTGCCAGCAGCCAAGCTGATGGTCCGGGAGAAGCTTTCTTT.

V is TRBV6-1 and J is TRBJ1-1; D unresolved. The CDR3 is 11 amino acids. V lost 6 bases to trimming and J lost 9 bases, with 11 bases between them. CDR1 is MNHNS and CDR2 is SASEGT in the germline V gene. The DNA of the CDR3 is TGTGCCAGCAGGGACCTCGTAAAAGCTTTCTTT. This translates into CASRDLVKAFF.

Here the CDR3 reads CASSPGYYNEQFF. The CDR3 coding sequence is TGTGCCAGCAGTCCCGGGTACTACAATGAGCAGTTCTTC. The V gene is TRBV2, the J gene TRBJ2-1; D is unresolved. Trimming removed 5 bases from V and 3 bases from J, with 8 bases in between. CDR3 length: 13 residues. Germline V gives CDR1 SNHLY, CDR2 FYNNEI.

The genes are TRBV9 and TRBJ1-2; 7 bases fit TRBD1. Germline lookup yields CDR1 SGDLS and CDR2 YYNGEE. With V trimmed by 1 base and J by 8 bases, 8 bases remained unmatched. The CDR3 loop spans 14 amino acids. Here the CDR3 reads CASSVNPGGEGYTF. The CDR3 nucleotides are TGTGCCAGCAGCGTAAATCCAGGGGGAGAAGGCTACACCTTC.

The V gene is TRBV6-1, the J gene TRBJ1-5; D is perhaps TRBD1 (5 bases). In germline, CDR1 is MNHNS, CDR2 SASEGT. This CDR3 region has 13 residues. V gave up 6 bases and J gave up 3 bases, with 9 bases separating them. The CDR3: CASRVGTNQPQHF. The DNA for the CDR3 is TGTGCCAGCAGGGTTGGGACCAATCAGCCCCAGCATTTT.

The J gene is TRBJ2-1, the V gene TRBV14; D not certain. The CDR3 is 20 amino acids. V was cut by 2 bases and J by 1 base, with 24 bases left in between. Germline assignment: CDR1 SGHDN and CDR2 FVKESK. DNA of the CDR3: TGTGCCAGCAGCCAAAGAAATCCTCCCCGGCCAGACAAATCCTACAATGAGCAGTTCTTC. It is translated as CASSQRNPPRPDKSYNEQFF.

V usage is TRBV19 and J usage is TRBJ2-1; 11 bases line up with TRBD2. CDR1 LNHDA and CDR2 SQIVND come from the germline V gene (reference sequence). The V and J ends lost 4 bases and 2 bases, in that order; junction bases with no gene match: 7. This CDR3 region has 17 residues. Here the CDR3 reads CASSTGTSGITYNEQFF. The DNA for the CDR3 is TGTGCCAGTAGTACCGGGACTAGCGGAATTACCTACAATGAGCAGTTCTTC.

V and J are TRBV5-4 and TRBJ2-7; TRBD2 aligns across 10 bases. The CDR3 runs 14 residues. Germline V gives CDR1 SGHNT, CDR2 YYREEE (reference sequence). The V gene end was trimmed by 4 bases and the J gene end by 6 bases; junction bases not matched to a gene: 7. The CDR3 bases are TGTGCCAGCAGCGCGAGCGGGAGGGCCGCCGAGCAGTACTTC. Its translation: CASSASGRAAEQYF.

This chain uses TRBV7-3 with TRBJ1-1; TRBD1 agrees at 7 bases. The V gene end was trimmed by 3 bases and the J gene end by 0 bases; junction bases not matched to a gene: 4. Germline values: CDR1 SGHTA, CDR2 FQGTGA. This CDR3 contains 15 residues. The CDR3 region is CASSLTGYMNTEAFF. CDR3 nucleotides: TGTGCCAGCAGCTTGACAGGGTACATGAACACTGAAGCTTTCTTT. Supplemented by reference TRBV7-3 and TRBJ1-1, the full variable domain reads GAGVSQTPSNKVTEKGKYVELRCDPISGHTALYWYRQSLGQGPEFLIYFQGTGAADDSGLPNDRFFAVRPEGSVSTLKIQRTERGDSAVYLCASSLTGYMNTEAFFGQGTRLTVV.

The chain is built from TRBV6-1 and TRBJ2-1; 11 bases are shared with TRBD2. Germline V CDR1 and CDR2: MNHNS, SASEGT. This CDR3 contains 15 residues. J gave up 3 bases and V 5 bases, and 3 bases lay outside the gene matches. CDR3 sequence reads: CASSLGLADYNEQFF. The CDR3 bases are TGTGCCAGCAGTCTGGGACTAGCGGACTACAATGAGCAGTTCTTC.

This clone occurred once. The rearrangement uses TRBV9 and TRBJ1-4; possibly TRBD1 for D (6 bases). Germline CDR1 is SGDLS and CDR2 is YYNGEE. Trimming left V 3 bases short and J 0 bases short, with 15 bases between. The CDR3 extends over 17 amino acids. CDR3 sequence (DNA): TGTGCCAGCAGCGCCGAAGGGGGGCCTCCAACTAATGAAAAACTGTTTTTT. It specifies CASSAEGGPPTNEKLFF. The whole variable domain, remainder taken from reference TRBV9 and TRBJ1-4, is DSGVTQTPKHLITATGQRVTLRCSPRSGDLSVYWYQQSLDQGLQFLIQYYNGEERAKGNILERFSAQQFPDLHSELNLSSLELGDSALYFCASSAEGGPPTNEKLFFGSGTQLSVL.

The CDR3 loop reads CASSPGTGLITEAFF. The CDR3 region has the DNA TGTGCCAGTAGCCCCGGGACAGGGCTGATCACTGAAGCTTTCTTT. The V call is TRBV19, the J call TRBJ1-1, with 9 bases aligning to TRBD1. There are 15 residues in the CDR3. Germline V lookup: CDR1 LNHDA, CDR2 SQIVND (reference sequence). J was trimmed by 4 bases and V by 6 bases; bases with no gene match: 9.

This rearrangement joins TRBV7-8 to TRBJ2-1; 10 nucleotides agree with TRBD2. Germline V lookup: CDR1 SGHVS, CDR2 FQNEAQ. Trimming at V came to 2 bases and at J to 7 bases, leaving 5 bases not matched to a gene. The length of the CDR3 is 15 residues. CDR3 bases: TGTGCCAGCAGCTTACTAGCGGGAGCAATTAATGAGCAGTTCTTC. It codes for CASSLLAGAINEQFF.

V and J are TRBV5-1 and TRBJ2-2; the D call may be TRBD1 or TRBD2 (6 bases each). CDR1 and CDR2 from the germline V gene are SGHRS and YFSETQ. Trimming cost V 1 base and J 4 bases, with 26 bases left between them. The CDR3 has 20 residues. CDR3 amino acids: CASSLRGPRGTPSGTGELFF. In DNA form, the CDR3 reads TGCGCCAGCAGCTTGCGGGGGCCTCGCGGGACACCCAGTGGCACCGGGGAGCTGTTTTTT. The complete variable domain, with remaining parts taken from reference TRBV5-1 and TRBJ2-2, reads KAGVTQTPRYLIKTRGQQVTLSCSPISGHRSVSWYQQTPGQGLQFLFEYFSETQRNKGNFPGRFSGRQFSNSRSEMNVSTLELGDSALYLCASSLRGPRGTPSGTGELFFGEGSRLTVL.

This sequence joins TRBV9 and TRBJ2-5; TRBD2 matches at 7 bases. Per germline, CDR1 SGDLS and CDR2 YYNGEE. The CDR3 covers 16 residues. V was pared by 4 bases and J by 7 bases, with 16 bases of the junction left unmatched. The CDR3 DNA reads as TGTGCCAGCAGCCTACAGGCTAGCGGAGCCTTGGGGACCCAGTACTTC. Translation: CASSLQASGALGTQYF.

J is TRBJ2-7 and V is TRBV10-3; possible D gene TRBD1, 6 bases. The CDR3 runs to 11 residues. Looked up from germline, CDR1 is ENHRY and CDR2 is SYGVKD. V shed 6 bases and J shed 3 bases, with 6 bases lying between them. CDR3 sequence reads: CAIRDSYEQYF. CDR3 nucleotides: TGTGCCATCAGGGACAGCTACGAGCAGTACTTC.

The chain links TRBV28 to TRBJ2-2; TRBD1 matches at 10 bases. The J segment lost 3 bases and the V segment lost 8 bases, leaving 6 bases of the junction unmatched. The CDR3 length is 15 residues. The V gene's germline CDR1 is MDHEN and CDR2 SYDVKM. CDR3 DNA: TGTGCCAGCCTTACCGGACAGGGGGACACCGGGGAGCTGTTTTTT. Its translation: CASLTGQGDTGELFF. The complete variable domain, with remaining parts taken from reference TRBV28 and TRBJ2-2, reads DVKVTQSSRYLVKRTGEKVFLECVQDMDHENMFWYRQDPGLGLRLIYFSYDVKMKEKGDIPEGYSVSREKKERFSLILESASTNQTSMYLCASLTGQGDTGELFFGEGSRLTVL.

A few counts support this clone. The CDR3 region is CASSSDRAGYEQYF. The CDR3 DNA reads as TGTGCCAGCAGTTCTGACAGGGCGGGTTACGAGCAGTACTTC. This chain uses TRBV2 with TRBJ2-7; 7 bases match TRBD1. The germline V gene encodes CDR1 SNHLY and CDR2 FYNNEI. The CDR3 contains 14 residues. Germline trimming cut 5 bases from V and 4 bases from J; bases unmatched to any gene: 8.

This chain uses TRBV6-6 with TRBJ1-4, with D perhaps matching TRBD1 (5 bases). This CDR3 contains 16 residues. The germline gives CDR1 MNHNY, CDR2 SVGAGI (reference sequence). V lost 5 bases and J lost 0, with 13 bases in between. CDR3 residues: CASSRFTGSTNEKLFF. The CDR3 bases are TGTGCCAGCAGTCGATTTACAGGCTCAACTAATGAAAAACTGTTTTTT.

J is TRBJ2-7 and V is TRBV9; 10 positions match TRBD1. The CDR3 runs to 16 residues. Looked up from germline, CDR1 is SGDLS and CDR2 is YYNGEE. After removal of 0 bases from V and 3 bases from J, the junction contained 6 bases not matched to a gene. The CDR3 sequence is CASSVASGTGDYEQYF. DNA of the CDR3: TGTGCCAGCAGCGTAGCCTCCGGGACAGGGGACTACGAGCAGTACTTC.

This clone was observed a handful of times. V and J are TRBV29-1 and TRBJ2-1; 8 nucleotides align to TRBD2. Per the germline V gene, CDR1 is SQVTM and CDR2 is ANQGSEA. Trimming removed 6 bases from V and 8 bases from J; junction bases left unmatched: 9. There are 13 residues in the CDR3. The CDR3: CSVRAGEADEQFF. The CDR3 DNA follows: TGCAGCGTAAGAGCGGGAGAAGCGGATGAGCAGTTCTTC.